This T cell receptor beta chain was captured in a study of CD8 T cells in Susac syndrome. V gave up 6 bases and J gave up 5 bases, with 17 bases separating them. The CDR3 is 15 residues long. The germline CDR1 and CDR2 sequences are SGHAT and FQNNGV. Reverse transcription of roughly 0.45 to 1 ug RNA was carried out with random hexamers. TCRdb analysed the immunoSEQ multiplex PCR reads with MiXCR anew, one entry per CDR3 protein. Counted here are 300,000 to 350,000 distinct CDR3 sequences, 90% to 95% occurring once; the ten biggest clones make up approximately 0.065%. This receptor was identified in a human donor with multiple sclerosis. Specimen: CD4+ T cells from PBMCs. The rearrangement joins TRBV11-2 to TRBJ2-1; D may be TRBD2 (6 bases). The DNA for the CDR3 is TGTGCCAGCAGAAACTGGGACTGGATAAACAATGAGCAGTTCTTC. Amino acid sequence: CASRNWDWINNEQFF.